This passage covers 10 T cell receptor beta chains from one sample sequenced in a study of blood T cell repertoires in COVID-19. The table came from immunoSEQ multiplex PCR; TCRdb's copy has only in-frame clones and leaves some out. Among some 130,000 clones listed, approximately 84% were seen once. The specimen was peripheral blood. The source of these receptors is a man aged 55 to 70 with acute or convalescent COVID-19.

This chain uses TRBV19 with TRBJ2-3; D is possibly TRBD2 (6 bases). The CDR3 has 15 residues. Germline V lookup: CDR1 LNHDA, CDR2 SQIVND (reference sequence). The V and J ends lost 4 bases and 3 bases respectively, with 14 bases between them. The CDR3 reads CASSTSRGETDTQYF. The CDR3 nucleotides read TGTGCCAGTAGTACCTCTCGCGGGGAAACAGATACGCAGTATTTT.

This clone has a handful of counts. J is TRBJ2-7 and V is TRBV5-1, with 10 bases fitting TRBD1. With V trimmed by 3 bases and J by 4 bases, 10 bases remained unmatched. The CDR3 runs to 16 residues. CDR1 SGHRS and CDR2 YFSETQ come from the germline V gene. CDR3 residues: CASSWGTGATEYEQYF. The CDR3 nucleotides read TGCGCCAGCAGCTGGGGGACAGGGGCGACCGAATACGAGCAGTACTTC.

This clone has a handful of counts. The chain is built from TRBV6-6 and TRBJ2-3; D gene unclear. V lost 0 bases and J lost 5, with 12 bases in between. The germline V gene has CDR1 MNHNY and CDR2 SVGAGI (reference sequence). The CDR3 extends over 15 amino acids. In nucleotides, the CDR3 is TGTGCCAGCAGTTACTCGCGAGGTCATGGAGATACGCAGTATTTT. Amino acid sequence: CASSYSRGHGDTQYF.

The rearrangement joins TRBV11-2 to TRBJ2-1, with TRBD1 as a possible D gene (6 bases). Germline lookup yields CDR1 SGHAT and CDR2 FQNNGV. The germline V and J ends were trimmed by 5 bases and 7 bases, with 18 bases remaining between them. There are 15 residues in the CDR3. This chain's CDR3 is CASSPLGFRGNEQFF. CDR3 DNA: TGTGCCAGCAGCCCCCTTGGGTTTAGGGGGAATGAGCAGTTCTTC.

The J gene is TRBJ2-5, the V gene TRBV10-3; possible D gene TRBD1, 6 bases. This CDR3 has 16 amino acids. Trimming took off 6 bases at V and 2 bases at J, with 19 bases between the two ends. CDR1 is ENHRY and CDR2 is SYGVKD in the germline V gene. The CDR3 loop reads CAISETGSWGQETQYF. For the CDR3, the DNA is TGTGCCATCAGCGAAACAGGGAGCTGGGGGCAAGAGACCCAGTACTTC.

V usage is TRBV6-5 and J usage is TRBJ2-5, with 8 positions matching TRBD2. The germline CDR1 and CDR2 sequences are MNHEY and SVGAGI. The junction had 12 bases not matched to a gene; V was cut back by 8 bases and J by 4 bases. The CDR3 extends over 15 amino acids. In nucleotides, the CDR3 is TGTGCCAGCTACCTCGCGGGACTAGGGGGAGAGACCCAGTACTTC. It encodes CASYLAGLGGETQYF.

The chain couples TRBV9 to TRBJ1-6; 8 bases map to TRBD1. Trimming took 2 bases from V and 10 from J; bases not matched to a gene: 8. The CDR3 is 15 residues long. Germline assignment: CDR1 SGDLS and CDR2 YYNGEE. CDR3 in DNA: TGTGCCAGCAGCGTTCAGGGGGCCCCAGGGTCACCCCTCCACTTT. It codes for CASSVQGAPGSPLHF.

This chain uses TRBV7-2 with TRBJ2-5, with 7 bases identical to TRBD2. The CDR3 runs to 16 residues. The J segment lost 2 bases and the V segment lost 1 base, leaving 7 bases of the junction unmatched. Germline V lookup: CDR1 SGHTA, CDR2 FQGNSA. CDR3 region: CASSLGVAGVQETQYF. Here the CDR3 DNA reads TGTGCCAGCAGCTTAGGGGTAGCGGGTGTTCAAGAGACCCAGTACTTC.

This chain joins TRBV7-2 and TRBJ1-1; tentatively, D is TRBD1 (5 bases). V lost 0 bases and J lost 1, with 9 bases in between. The germline V gene encodes CDR1 SGHTA and CDR2 FQGNSA. CDR3 length equals 15 residues. The CDR3 DNA follows: TGTGCCAGCAGCTTAGCGGGGGGAGGGAACACTGAAGCTTTCTTT. This gives the protein CASSLAGGGNTEAFF.

CDR3 sequence (DNA): TGTGCCAGCAGACCGCCGAGACAGGGGTTTAGTGGGCAGTTCTTC. It translates to CASRPPRQGFSGQFF. The chain recombines TRBV6-5 with TRBJ2-1; 8 bases match TRBD1. The trim removed 6 bases at V and 12 bases at J, leaving 16 bases unmatched. Germline loops: CDR1 MNHEY, CDR2 SVGAGI. The CDR3 sequence is 15 residues long.